The present entry profiles one T cell receptor beta chain with its context. The sample originates from a study of blood T cell repertoires in COVID-19. For the study at large: COVID-19 samples, acute and convalescent, were from the United States, Italy and Spain. PBMCs, B-cell-depleted T cells, or T cells provided the cDNA or gDNA that made up the material.

Germline CDR1 SGDLS, CDR2 YYNGEE. Trimming at V came to 3 bases and at J to 7 bases, leaving 5 bases not matched to a gene. The CDR3 has 15 amino acids. In the original processing: Amplification of reference gene primers provided the estimated nucleated cell counts. Clones were read by immunoSEQ multiplex PCR, and TCRdb kept only the in-frame ones, dropping some. That table gives V, J and clone size, and the DNA gave D and trimming. The table has more than 150,000 clones, 70% to 90% seen once. The sample taken for sequencing was peripheral blood. The origin of this receptor is a woman aged 70-85 years with acute or convalescent COVID-19. The chain carries TRBV9 and TRBJ2-1; TRBD2 matches at 12 bases. CDR3 nucleotide sequence: TGTGCCAGCAGCGACGGACTAGCGGGGAGGAATGAGCAGTTCTTC. Amino acid sequence: CASSDGLAGRNEQFF.